This TCR beta chain was captured by sequencing in a study of CD8+CD57+ T cells in acquired aplastic anemia. Looking at the study overall: On average, sorted CD4+ and CD8+ cells gave around 3.3 ug of DNA. The study's findings and limits: Found in both controls and patients were around 31 CD8+ CDR3 sequences.

Sequenced patients had shown CD8+CD57+ cell expansion by flow cytometry. As a group, the patients uniformly had severe acquired aplastic anemia. No therapy had been given to the patients at the time of blood sampling. This clonotype has only a few counts. Its antigen is undetermined. This CDR3 is built from 13 residues. Germline CDR1 SEHNR, CDR2 FQNEAQ (reference sequence). V was cut by 0 bases and J by 5 bases, with 8 bases left in between. Profiles of TCR beta VDJ and CDR3 were generated from a genomic DNA template. Via MiXCR, TCRdb re-called the reads, giving one row per CDR3 protein. Of about 160,000 distinct CDR3 sequences listed, roughly 48% are singletons.

This chain connects TRBV7-9 to TRBJ2-7, with a weak D call TRBD2 (5 bases). The TCR originated in a human donor with aplastic anemia. Sequencing input: sorted CD4+, CD8+, or CD8+CD57+ T cells (not recorded which) from PBMCs. The CDR3 nucleotides are TGTGCCAGCAGCTTAGCGATCGGGAACGAGCAGTACTTC. Its translation: CASSLAIGNEQYF.